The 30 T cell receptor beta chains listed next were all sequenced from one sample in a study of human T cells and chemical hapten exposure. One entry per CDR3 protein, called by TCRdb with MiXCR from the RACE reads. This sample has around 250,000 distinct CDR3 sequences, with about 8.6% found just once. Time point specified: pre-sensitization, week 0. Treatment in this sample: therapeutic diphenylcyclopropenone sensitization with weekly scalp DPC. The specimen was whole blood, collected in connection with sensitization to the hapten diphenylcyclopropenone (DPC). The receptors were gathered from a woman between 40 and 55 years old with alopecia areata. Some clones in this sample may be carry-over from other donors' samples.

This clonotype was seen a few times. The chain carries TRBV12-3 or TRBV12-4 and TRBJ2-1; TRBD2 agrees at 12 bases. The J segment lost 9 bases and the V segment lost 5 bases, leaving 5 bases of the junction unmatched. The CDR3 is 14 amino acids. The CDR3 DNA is TGTGCCAGCAGTAGACTAGCGGGAGTTAGTGAGCAGTTCTTC. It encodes CASSRLAGVSEQFF.

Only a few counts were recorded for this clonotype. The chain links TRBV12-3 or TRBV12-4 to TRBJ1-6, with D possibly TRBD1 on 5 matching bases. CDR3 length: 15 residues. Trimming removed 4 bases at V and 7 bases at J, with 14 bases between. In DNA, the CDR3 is TGTGCCAGCAGTTGGGGACTGGTCACCAATTCACCCCTCCACTTT. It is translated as CASSWGLVTNSPLHF.

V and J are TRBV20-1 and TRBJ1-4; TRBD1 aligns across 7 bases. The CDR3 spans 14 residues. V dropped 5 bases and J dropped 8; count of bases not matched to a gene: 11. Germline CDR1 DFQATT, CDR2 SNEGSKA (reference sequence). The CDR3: CSAFFRGLGEKLFF. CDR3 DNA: TGCAGTGCTTTCTTCAGGGGGTTGGGGGAAAAACTGTTTTTT.

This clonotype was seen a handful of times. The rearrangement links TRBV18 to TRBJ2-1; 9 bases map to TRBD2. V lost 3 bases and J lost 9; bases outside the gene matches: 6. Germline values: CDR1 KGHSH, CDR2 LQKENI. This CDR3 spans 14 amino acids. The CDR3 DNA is TGTGCCAGCTCACCTAGCGGGAGTCGCTTTGAGCAGTTCTTC. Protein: CASSPSGSRFEQFF.

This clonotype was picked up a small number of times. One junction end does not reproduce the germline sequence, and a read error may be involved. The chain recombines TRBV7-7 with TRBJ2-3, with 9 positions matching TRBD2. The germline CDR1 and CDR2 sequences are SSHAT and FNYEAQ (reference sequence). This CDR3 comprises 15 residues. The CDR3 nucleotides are TGTGCTAGCAGCCGTAGCGGGAGAGGGACAGATACGCAGTATTTT. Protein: CASSRSGRGTDTQYF. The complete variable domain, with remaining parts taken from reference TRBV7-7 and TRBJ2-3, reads GAGVSQSPRYKVTKRGQDVTLRCDPISSHATLYWYQQALGQGPEFLTYFNYEAQPDKSGLPSDRFSAERPEGSISTLTIQRTEQRDSAMYRCASSRSGRGTDTQYFGPGTRLTVL.

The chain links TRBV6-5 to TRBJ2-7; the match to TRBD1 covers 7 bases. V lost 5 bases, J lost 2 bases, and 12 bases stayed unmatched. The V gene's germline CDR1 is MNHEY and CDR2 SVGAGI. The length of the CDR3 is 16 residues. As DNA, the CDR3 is TGTGCCAGCAGTCCCTCGGGGACAGCAAAAACCTACGAGCAGTACTTC. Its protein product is CASSPSGTAKTYEQYF.

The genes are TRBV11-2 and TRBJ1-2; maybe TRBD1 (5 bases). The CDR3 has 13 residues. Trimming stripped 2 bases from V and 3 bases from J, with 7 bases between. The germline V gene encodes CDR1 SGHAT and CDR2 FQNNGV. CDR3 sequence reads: CASSLSRDYGYTF. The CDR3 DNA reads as TGTGCCAGCAGCTTATCCAGGGACTATGGCTACACCTTC.

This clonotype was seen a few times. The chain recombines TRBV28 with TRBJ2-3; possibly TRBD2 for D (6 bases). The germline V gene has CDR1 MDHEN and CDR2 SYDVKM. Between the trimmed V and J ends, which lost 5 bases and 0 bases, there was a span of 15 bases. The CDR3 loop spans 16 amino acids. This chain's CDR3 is CASSTPGGPSTDTQYF. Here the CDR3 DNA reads TGTGCCAGCAGTACCCCAGGAGGGCCTAGCACAGATACGCAGTATTTT.

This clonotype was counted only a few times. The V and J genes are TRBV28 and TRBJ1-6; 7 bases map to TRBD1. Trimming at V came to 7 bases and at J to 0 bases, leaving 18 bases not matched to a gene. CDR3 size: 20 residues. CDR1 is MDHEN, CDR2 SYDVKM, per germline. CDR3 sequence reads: CASTEGQAASLSSYNSPLHF. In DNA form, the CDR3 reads TGTGCCAGCACCGAAGGACAGGCCGCTAGCCTTAGCTCCTATAATTCACCCCTCCACTTT.

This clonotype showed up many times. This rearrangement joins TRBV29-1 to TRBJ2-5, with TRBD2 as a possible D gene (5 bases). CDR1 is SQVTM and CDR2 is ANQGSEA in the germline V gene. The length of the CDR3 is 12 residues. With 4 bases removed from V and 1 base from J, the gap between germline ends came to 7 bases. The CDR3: CSVGSGQETQYF. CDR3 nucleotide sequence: TGCAGCGTTGGGAGCGGCCAAGAGACCCAGTACTTC.

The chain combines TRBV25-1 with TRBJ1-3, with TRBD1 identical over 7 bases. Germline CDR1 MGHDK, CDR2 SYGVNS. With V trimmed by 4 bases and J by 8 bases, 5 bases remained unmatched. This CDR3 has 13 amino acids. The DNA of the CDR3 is TGTGCCAGCAGTGGGGGACAGCTCCACACCATATATTTT. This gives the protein CASSGGQLHTIYF.

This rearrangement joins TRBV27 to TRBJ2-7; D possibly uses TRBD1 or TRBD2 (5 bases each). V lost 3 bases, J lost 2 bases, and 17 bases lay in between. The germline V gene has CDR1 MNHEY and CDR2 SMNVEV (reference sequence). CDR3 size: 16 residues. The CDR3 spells CASSFSGTTLTYEQYF. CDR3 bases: TGTGCCAGCAGTTTCTCCGGGACCACCCTGACCTACGAGCAGTACTTC.

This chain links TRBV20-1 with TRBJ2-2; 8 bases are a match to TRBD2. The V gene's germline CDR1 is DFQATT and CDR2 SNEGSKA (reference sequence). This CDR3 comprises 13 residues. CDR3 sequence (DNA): TGCAGGGCGCGGGGGGCCGGCACCGGGGAGCTGTTTTTT. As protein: CRARGAGTGELFF.

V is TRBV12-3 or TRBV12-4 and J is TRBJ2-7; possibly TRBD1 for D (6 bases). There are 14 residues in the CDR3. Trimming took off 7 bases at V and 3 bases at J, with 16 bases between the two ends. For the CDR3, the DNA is TGTGCCAGCACCCGGACAGCCCGAAACTACGAGCAGTACTTC. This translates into CASTRTARNYEQYF.

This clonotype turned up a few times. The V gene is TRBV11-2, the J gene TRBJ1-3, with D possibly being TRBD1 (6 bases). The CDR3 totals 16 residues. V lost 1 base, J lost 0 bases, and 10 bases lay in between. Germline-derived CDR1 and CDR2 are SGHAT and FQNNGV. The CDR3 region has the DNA TGTGCCAGCAGCTTAGCCGGACAGTTCTCTGGAAACACCATATATTTT. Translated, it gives CASSLAGQFSGNTIYF.

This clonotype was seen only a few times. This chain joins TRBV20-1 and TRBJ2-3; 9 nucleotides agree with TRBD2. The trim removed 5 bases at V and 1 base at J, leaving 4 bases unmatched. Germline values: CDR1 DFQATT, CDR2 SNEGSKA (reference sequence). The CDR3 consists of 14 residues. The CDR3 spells CSAAKREGTDTQYF. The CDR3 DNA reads TGCAGTGCTGCAAAGCGGGAGGGCACAGATACGCAGTATTTT.

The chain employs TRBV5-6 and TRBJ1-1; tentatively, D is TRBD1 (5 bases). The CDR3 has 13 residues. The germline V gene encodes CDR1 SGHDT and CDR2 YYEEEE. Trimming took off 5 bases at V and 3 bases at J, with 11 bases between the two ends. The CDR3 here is CASSWVGDTEAFF. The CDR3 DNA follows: TGTGCCAGCAGTTGGGTGGGGGACACTGAAGCTTTCTTT.

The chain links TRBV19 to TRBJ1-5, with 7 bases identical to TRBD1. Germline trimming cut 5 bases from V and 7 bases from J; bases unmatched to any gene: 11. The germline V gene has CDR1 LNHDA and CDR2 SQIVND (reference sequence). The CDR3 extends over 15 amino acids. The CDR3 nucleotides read TGTGCCAGTAGTCCAGGACAGGCTGGCAGGCAGCCCCAGCATTTT. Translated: CASSPGQAGRQPQHF.

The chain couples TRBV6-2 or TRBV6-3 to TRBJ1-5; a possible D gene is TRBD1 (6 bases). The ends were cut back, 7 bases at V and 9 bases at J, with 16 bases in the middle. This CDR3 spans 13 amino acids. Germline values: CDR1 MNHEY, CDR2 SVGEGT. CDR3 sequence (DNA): TGTGCCAGCACCCGATTTCTACAGGGGCCCCAGCATTTT. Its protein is CASTRFLQGPQHF.

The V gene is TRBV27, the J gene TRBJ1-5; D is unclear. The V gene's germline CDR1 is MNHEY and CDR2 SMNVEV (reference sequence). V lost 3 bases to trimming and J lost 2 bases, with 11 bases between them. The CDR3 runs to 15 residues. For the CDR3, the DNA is TGTGCCAGCAGTTTGGACGGCATCGGCAATCAGCCCCAGCATTTT. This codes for CASSLDGIGNQPQHF.

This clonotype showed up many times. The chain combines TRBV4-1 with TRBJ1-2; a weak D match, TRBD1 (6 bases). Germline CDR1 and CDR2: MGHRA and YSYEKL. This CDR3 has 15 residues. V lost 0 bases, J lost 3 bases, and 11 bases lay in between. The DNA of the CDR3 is TGCGCCAGCAGCCAAGAAGAGACAGGATACTATGGCTACACCTTC. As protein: CASSQEETGYYGYTF.

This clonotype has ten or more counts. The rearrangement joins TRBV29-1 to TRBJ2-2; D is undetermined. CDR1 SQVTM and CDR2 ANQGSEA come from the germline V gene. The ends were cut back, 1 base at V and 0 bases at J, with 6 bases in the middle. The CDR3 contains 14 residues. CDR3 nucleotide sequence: TGCAGCGTTGAAGCCCCACCGAACACCGGGGAGCTGTTTTTT. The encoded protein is CSVEAPPNTGELFF.

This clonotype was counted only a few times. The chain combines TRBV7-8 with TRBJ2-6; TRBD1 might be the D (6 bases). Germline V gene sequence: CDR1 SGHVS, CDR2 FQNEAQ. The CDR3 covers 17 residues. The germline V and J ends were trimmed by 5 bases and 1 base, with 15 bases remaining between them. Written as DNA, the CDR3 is TGTGCCAGCAGCCCCACTCCCACAGGGTCTGGGGCCAACGTCCTGACTTTC. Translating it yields CASSPTPTGSGANVLTF.

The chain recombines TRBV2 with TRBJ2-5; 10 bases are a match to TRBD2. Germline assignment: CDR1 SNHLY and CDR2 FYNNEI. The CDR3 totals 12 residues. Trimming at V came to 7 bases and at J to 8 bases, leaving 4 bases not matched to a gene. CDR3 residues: CASKGTSVTQYF. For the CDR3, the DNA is TGTGCCAGCAAGGGGACTAGCGTAACCCAGTACTTC.

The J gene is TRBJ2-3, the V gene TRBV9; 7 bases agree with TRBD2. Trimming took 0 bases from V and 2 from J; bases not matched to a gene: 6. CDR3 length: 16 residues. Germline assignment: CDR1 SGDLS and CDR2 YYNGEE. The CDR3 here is CASSVATGGFTDTQYF. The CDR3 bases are TGTGCCAGCAGCGTAGCTACGGGAGGATTCACAGATACGCAGTATTTT.

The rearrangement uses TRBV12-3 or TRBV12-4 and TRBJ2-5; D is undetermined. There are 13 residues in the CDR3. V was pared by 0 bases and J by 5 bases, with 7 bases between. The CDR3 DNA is TGTGCCAGCAGTTTAGCGGGGATGGAGACCCAGTACTTC. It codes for CASSLAGMETQYF.

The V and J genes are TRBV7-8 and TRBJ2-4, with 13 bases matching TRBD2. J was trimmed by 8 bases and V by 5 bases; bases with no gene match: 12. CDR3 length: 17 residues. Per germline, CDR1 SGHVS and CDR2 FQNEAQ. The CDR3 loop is CASSPTRTSGRRDIQYF. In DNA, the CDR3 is TGTGCCAGCAGCCCGACTCGGACTAGCGGGAGAAGGGACATTCAGTACTTC.

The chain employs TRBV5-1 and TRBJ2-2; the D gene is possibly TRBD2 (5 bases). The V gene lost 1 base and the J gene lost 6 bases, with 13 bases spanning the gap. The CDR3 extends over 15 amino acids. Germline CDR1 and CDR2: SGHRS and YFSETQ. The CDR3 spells CASSLSGTAPGELFF. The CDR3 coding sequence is TGCGCCAGCAGCTTGTCGGGAACCGCCCCCGGGGAGCTGTTTTTT.

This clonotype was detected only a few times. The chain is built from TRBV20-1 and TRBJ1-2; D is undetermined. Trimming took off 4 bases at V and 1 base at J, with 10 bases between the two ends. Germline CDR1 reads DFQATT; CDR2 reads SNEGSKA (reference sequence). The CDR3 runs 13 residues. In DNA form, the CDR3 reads TGCAGTGCTACTGGACGGGTTAACTATGGCTACACCTTC. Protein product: CSATGRVNYGYTF.

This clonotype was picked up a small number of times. CDR3 in DNA: TGCAGCGCGCCATTGGGAGAGACCCAGTACTTC. Translated: CSAPLGETQYF. The gene calls are TRBV29-1 and TRBJ2-5, with D unclear. The germline CDR1 and CDR2 sequences are SQVTM and ANQGSEA. There are 11 residues in the CDR3. Trimming took off 7 bases at V and 4 bases at J, with 10 bases between the two ends.